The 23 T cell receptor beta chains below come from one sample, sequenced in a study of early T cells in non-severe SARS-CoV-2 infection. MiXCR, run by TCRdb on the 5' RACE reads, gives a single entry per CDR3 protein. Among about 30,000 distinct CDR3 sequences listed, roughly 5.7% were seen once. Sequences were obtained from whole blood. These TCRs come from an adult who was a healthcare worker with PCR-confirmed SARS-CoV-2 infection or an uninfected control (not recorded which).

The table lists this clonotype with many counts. The CDR3 loop reads CASSLVAGLAGGPTYNEQFF. CDR3 bases: TGTGCCAGCAGCTTGGTTGCGGGACTAGCGGGAGGGCCTACTTACAATGAGCAGTTCTTC. The gene calls are TRBV7-2 and TRBJ2-1; 16 nucleotides line up with TRBD2. From germline, CDR1 is SGHTA and CDR2 FQGNSA. The CDR3 has 20 amino acids. Losses at the gene ends were 3 bases for V and 4 bases for J; bases not matched to a gene: 12.

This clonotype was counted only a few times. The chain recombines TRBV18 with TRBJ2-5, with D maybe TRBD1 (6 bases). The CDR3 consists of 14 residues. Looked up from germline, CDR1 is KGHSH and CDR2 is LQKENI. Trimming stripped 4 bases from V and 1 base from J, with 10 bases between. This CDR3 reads CASSLRTAQETQYF. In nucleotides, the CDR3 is TGTGCCAGCTCACTTCGGACAGCCCAAGAGACCCAGTACTTC. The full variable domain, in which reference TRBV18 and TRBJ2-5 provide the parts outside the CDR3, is NAGVMQNPRHLVRRRGQEARLRCSPMKGHSHVYWYRQLPEEGLKFMVYLQKENIIDESGMPKERFSAEFPKEGPSILRIQQVVRGDSAAYFCASSLRTAQETQYFGPGTRLLVL.

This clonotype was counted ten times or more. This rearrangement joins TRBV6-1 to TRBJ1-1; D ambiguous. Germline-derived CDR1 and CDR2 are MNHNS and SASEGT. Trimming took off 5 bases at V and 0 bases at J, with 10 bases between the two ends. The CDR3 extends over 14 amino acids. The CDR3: CASSWLGMNTEAFF. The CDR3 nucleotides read TGTGCCAGCAGTTGGTTAGGAATGAACACTGAAGCTTTCTTT.

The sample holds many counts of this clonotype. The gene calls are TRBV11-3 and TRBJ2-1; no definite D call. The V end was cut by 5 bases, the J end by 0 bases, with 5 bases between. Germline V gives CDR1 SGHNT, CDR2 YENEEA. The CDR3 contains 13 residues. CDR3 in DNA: TGTGCCAGCAGCCGAAGCTCCTACAATGAGCAGTTCTTC. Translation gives CASSRSSYNEQFF.

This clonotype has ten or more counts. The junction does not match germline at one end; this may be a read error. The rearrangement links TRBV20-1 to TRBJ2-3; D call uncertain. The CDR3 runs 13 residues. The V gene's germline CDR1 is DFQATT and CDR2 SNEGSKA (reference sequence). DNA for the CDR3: TGCAGTGCCAAAGGAACGGGCACGGATACGCAGTATTTT. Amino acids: CSAKGTGTDTQYF.

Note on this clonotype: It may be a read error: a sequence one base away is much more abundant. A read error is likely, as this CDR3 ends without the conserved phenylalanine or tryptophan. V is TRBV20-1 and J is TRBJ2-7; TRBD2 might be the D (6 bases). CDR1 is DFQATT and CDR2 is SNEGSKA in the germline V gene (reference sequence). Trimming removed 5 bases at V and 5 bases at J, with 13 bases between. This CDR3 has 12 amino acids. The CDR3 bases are TGCAGTGCTTCGGGACTGGCTAACGAGCAGTACCTC. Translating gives CSASGLANEQYL.

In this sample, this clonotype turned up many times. DNA for the CDR3: TGTGCCAGCAGTATAGGACAGGCCTACGAGCAGTACTTC. This translates into CASSIGQAYEQYF. The gene calls are TRBV12-3 or TRBV12-4 and TRBJ2-7, with 7 positions matching TRBD1. The CDR3 contains 13 residues. Trimming cost V 5 bases and J 2 bases; bases outside gene matches: 3.

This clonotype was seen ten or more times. The CDR3 coding sequence is TGTGCCAGCACCAAAAGCATAGCGGGGGCAGATACGCAGTATTTT. Translated, it gives CASTKSIAGADTQYF. The chain has TRBV11-2 and TRBJ2-3; 9 bases are a match to TRBD2. The length of the CDR3 is 15 residues. Trimming cost V 7 bases and J 4 bases; bases outside gene matches: 9. Germline V lookup: CDR1 SGHAT, CDR2 FQNNGV.

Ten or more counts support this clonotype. The CDR3, as DNA: TGTGCCAGCTCACCCGTGGCCCAGGGGCGTAACTATGGCTACACCTTC. Residues: CASSPVAQGRNYGYTF. This rearrangement joins TRBV18 to TRBJ1-2, with a possible D match to TRBD1 (6 bases). The V end lost 3 bases, the J end lost 1 base, and 15 bases lay between the germline ends. Germline V lookup: CDR1 KGHSH, CDR2 LQKENI. This CDR3 contains 16 residues.

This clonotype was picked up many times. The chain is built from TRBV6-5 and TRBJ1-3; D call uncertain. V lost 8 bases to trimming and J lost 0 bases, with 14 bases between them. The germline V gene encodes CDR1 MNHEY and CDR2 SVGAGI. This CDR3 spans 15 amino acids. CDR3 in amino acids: CASRTVSSSGNTIYF. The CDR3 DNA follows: TGTGCCAGCCGCACAGTCTCCTCCTCTGGAAACACCATATATTTT.

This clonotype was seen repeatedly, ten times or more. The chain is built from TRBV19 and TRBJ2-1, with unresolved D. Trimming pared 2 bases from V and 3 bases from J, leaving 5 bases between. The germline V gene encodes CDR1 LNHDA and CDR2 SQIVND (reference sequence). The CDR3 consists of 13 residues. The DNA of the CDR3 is TGTGCCAGTAGTATATCCGGCTACAATGAGCAGTTCTTC. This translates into CASSISGYNEQFF.

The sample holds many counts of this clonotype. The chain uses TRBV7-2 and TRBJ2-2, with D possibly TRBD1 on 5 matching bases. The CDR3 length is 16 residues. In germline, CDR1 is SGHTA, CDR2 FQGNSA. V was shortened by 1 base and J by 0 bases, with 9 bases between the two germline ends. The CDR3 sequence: CASSLVGVANTGELFF. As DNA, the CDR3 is TGTGCCAGCAGCTTAGTAGGGGTTGCGAACACCGGGGAGCTGTTTTTT. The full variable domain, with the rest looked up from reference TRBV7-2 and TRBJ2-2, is GAGVSQSPSNKVTEKGKDVELRCDPISGHTALYWYRQSLGQGLEFLIYFQGNSAPDKSGLPSDRFSAERTGGSVSTLTIQRTQQEDSAVYLCASSLVGVANTGELFFGEGSRLTVL.

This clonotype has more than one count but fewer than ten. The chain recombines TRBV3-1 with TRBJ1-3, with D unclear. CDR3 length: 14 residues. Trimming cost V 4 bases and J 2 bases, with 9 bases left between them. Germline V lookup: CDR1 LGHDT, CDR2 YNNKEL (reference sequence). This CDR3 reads CASSLRETGNTIYF. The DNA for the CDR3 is TGTGCCAGCAGCCTAAGGGAGACTGGAAACACCATATATTTT. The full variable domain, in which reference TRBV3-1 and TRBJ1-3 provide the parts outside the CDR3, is DTAVSQTPKYLVTQMGNDKSIKCEQNLGHDTMYWYKQDSKKFLKIMFSYNNKELIINETVPNRFSPKSPDKAHLNLHINSLELGDSAVYFCASSLRETGNTIYFGEGSWLTVV.

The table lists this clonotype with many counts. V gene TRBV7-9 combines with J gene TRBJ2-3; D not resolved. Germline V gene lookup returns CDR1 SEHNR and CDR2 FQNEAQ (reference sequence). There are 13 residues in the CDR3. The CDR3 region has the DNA TGTGCTACTAAGGTTGGGGTCACAGATACGCAGTATTTT. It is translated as CATKVGVTDTQYF. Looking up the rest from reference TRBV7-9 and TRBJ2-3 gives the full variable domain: DTGVSQNPRHKITKRGQNVTFRCDPISEHNRLYWYRQTLGQGPEFLTYFQNEAQLEKSRLLSDRFSAERPKGSFSTLEIQRTEQGDSAMYLCATKVGVTDTQYFGPGTRLTVL.

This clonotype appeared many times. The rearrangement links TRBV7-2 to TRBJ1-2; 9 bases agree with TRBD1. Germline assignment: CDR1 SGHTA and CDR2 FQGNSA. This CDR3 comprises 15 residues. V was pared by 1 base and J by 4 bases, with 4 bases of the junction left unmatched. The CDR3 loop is CASSLVGTGIYGYTF. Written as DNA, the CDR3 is TGTGCCAGCAGCTTAGTGGGGACAGGGATCTATGGCTACACCTTC.

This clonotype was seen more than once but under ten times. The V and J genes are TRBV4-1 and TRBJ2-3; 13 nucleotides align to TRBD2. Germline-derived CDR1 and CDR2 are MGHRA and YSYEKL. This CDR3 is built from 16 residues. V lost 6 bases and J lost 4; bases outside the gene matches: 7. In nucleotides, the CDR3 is TGCGCCAGCAGTCCCGGACTAGCGGGAGTTCCAGATACGCAGTATTTT. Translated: CASSPGLAGVPDTQYF.

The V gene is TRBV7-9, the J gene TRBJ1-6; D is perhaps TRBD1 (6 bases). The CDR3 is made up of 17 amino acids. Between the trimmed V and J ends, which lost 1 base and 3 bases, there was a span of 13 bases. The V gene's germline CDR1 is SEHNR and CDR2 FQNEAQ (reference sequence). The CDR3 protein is CASSLGTATVYNSPLHF. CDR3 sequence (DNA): TGTGCCAGCAGCTTAGGGACAGCAACTGTCTATAATTCACCCCTCCACTTT.

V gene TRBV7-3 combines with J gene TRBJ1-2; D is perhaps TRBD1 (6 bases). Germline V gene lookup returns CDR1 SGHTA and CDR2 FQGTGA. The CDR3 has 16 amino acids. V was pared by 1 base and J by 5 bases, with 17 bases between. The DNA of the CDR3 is TGTGCCAGCAGCTTAAACCCCCAGGGGCAGGCATATGGCTACACCTTC. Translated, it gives CASSLNPQGQAYGYTF.

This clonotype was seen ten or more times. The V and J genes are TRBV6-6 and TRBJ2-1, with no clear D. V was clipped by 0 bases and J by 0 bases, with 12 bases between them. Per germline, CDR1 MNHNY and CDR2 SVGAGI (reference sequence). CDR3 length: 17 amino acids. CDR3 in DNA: TGTGCCAGCAGTTACTCCCCCAAAAAGAGCTCCTACAATGAGCAGTTCTTC. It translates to CASSYSPKKSSYNEQFF.

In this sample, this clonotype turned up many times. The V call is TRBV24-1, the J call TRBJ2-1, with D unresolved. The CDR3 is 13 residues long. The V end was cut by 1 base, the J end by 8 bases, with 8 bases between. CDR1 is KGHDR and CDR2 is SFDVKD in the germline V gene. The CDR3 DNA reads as TGTGCCACCAGTGATTTTCCCCAGGATGAGCAGTTCTTC. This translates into CATSDFPQDEQFF.

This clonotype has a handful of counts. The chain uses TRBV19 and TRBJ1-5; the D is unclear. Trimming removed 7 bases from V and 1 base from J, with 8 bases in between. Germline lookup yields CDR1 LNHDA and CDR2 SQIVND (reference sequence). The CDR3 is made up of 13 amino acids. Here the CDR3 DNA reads TGTGCCAGTACCCCGACGAGCAATCAGCCCCAGCATTTT. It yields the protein CASTPTSNQPQHF.

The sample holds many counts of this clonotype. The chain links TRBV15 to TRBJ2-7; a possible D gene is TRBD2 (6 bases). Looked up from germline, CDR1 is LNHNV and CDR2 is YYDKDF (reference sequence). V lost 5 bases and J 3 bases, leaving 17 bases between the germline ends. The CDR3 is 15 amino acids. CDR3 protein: CATSPRRAGSYEQYF. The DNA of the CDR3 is TGTGCCACCAGCCCTAGGAGGGCGGGAAGCTACGAGCAGTACTTC.

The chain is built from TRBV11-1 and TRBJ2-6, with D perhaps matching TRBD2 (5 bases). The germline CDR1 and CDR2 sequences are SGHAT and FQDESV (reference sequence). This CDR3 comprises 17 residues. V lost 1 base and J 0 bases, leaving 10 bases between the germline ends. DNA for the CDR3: TGTGCCAGCAGCTTAGTCGGGATAACCTCTGGGGCCAACGTCCTGACTTTC. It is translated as CASSLVGITSGANVLTF.